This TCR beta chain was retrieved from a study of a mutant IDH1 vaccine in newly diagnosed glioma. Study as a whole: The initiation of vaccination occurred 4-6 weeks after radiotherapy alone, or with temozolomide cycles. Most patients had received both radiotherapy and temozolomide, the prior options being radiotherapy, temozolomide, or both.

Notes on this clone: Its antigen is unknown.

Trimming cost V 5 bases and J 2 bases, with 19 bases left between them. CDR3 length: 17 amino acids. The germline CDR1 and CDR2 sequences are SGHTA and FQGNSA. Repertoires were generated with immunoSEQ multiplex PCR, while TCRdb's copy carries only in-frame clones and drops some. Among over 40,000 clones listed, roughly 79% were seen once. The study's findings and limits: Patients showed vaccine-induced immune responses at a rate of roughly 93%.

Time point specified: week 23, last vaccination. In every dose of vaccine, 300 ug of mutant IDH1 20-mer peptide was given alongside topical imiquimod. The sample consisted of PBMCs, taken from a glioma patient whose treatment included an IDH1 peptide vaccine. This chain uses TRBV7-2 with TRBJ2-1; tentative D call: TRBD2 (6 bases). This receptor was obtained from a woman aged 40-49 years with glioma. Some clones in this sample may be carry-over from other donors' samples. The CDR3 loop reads CASSPIMGLATYNEQFF. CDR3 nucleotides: TGTGCCAGCAGCCCCATAATGGGCCTAGCGACCTACAATGAGCAGTTCTTC.